Following are 14 T cell receptor beta chains from one sample sequenced in a study of T cells after yellow fever vaccination. TCRdb reprocessed the 5' RACE reads via MiXCR and lists one record per CDR3 protein. Counted here are approximately 160,000 distinct CDR3 sequences, about 6.2% occurring once; the ten biggest clones make up less than 3.5%. Here the sequenced sample was CD4+ T cells sorted from PBMCs, taken on the day of the first yellow fever vaccination. Receptors were obtained from a man younger than 35 who received the YFV17D yellow fever vaccine.

This clonotype has only a few counts. The V call is TRBV4-2, the J call TRBJ2-7; D may be TRBD1 (5 bases). The CDR3 extends over 16 amino acids. Trimming removed 0 bases at V and 6 bases at J, with 18 bases between. The V gene's germline CDR1 is LGHNA and CDR2 YNFKEQ. The CDR3 protein is CASSQDRNPRASEQYF. CDR3 nucleotides: TGTGCCAGCAGCCAAGATCGGAATCCCAGGGCCTCCGAGCAGTACTTC.

This clonotype was recorded at least ten times. The chain employs TRBV6-5 and TRBJ2-1, with D perhaps TRBD2 (6 bases). Germline assignment: CDR1 MNHEY and CDR2 SVGAGI. Trimming left V 5 bases short and J 0 bases short, with 14 bases between. The CDR3 sequence is 16 residues long. As DNA, the CDR3 is TGTGCCAGCAGTACCCGAAACGGGGGCTCCTACAATGAGCAGTTCTTC. The encoded protein is CASSTRNGGSYNEQFF.

This chain links TRBV5-1 with TRBJ2-3; TRBD1 agrees at 7 bases. This CDR3 contains 15 residues. Germline V gives CDR1 SGHRS, CDR2 YFSETQ. V lost 0 bases and J lost 3; bases outside the gene matches: 4. The CDR3 DNA reads TGCGCCAGCAGCTTGGAAGACAGGGTGACAGATACGCAGTATTTT. Residues: CASSLEDRVTDTQYF.

This clonotype was picked up a small number of times. V gene TRBV28 combines with J gene TRBJ2-4; D tentatively fits TRBD1 or TRBD2 (6 bases each). The CDR3 consists of 14 residues. In germline, CDR1 is MDHEN, CDR2 SYDVKM. Trimming took off 1 base at V and 7 bases at J, with 11 bases between the two ends. This CDR3 reads CASSLSGAGNIQYF. The CDR3 DNA follows: TGTGCCAGCAGTTTATCGGGGGCGGGGAACATTCAGTACTTC. The variable domain in full, completed from reference TRBV28 and TRBJ2-4, reads DVKVTQSSRYLVKRTGEKVFLECVQDMDHENMFWYRQDPGLGLRLIYFSYDVKMKEKGDIPEGYSVSREKKERFSLILESASTNQTSMYLCASSLSGAGNIQYFGAGTRLSVL.

This clonotype was observed at least ten times. This rearrangement joins TRBV4-3 to TRBJ2-1; tentatively, D is TRBD1 (6 bases). V lost 0 bases and J lost 0, with 9 bases in between. Germline CDR1 and CDR2: LGHNA and YSLEER. The CDR3 covers 16 residues. CDR3: CASSQETGTSYNEQFF. DNA of the CDR3: TGCGCCAGCAGCCAAGAAACAGGGACCTCCTACAATGAGCAGTTCTTC.

This clonotype was seen more than once but under ten times. CDR3 loop: CASSGQPPEKLFF. For the CDR3, the DNA is TGTGCCAGCAGCGGCCAGCCGCCCGAAAAACTGTTTTTT. V and J are TRBV9 and TRBJ1-4; D is ambiguous. The CDR3 sequence is 13 residues long. V was pared by 3 bases and J by 8 bases, with 11 bases between. CDR1 SGDLS and CDR2 YYNGEE come from the germline V gene.

This clonotype was seen at least ten times. V usage is TRBV20-1 and J usage is TRBJ2-3; 8 positions match TRBD2. The CDR3 spans 17 residues. Germline V gene sequence: CDR1 DFQATT, CDR2 SNEGSKA (reference sequence). J was trimmed by 4 bases and V by 0 bases; bases with no gene match: 12. The chain's CDR3 is CSARDPREGKLADTQYF. In DNA form, the CDR3 reads TGCAGTGCTAGAGATCCCCGGGAGGGGAAATTGGCAGATACGCAGTATTTT.

Many counts were recorded for this clonotype. The chain has TRBV9 and TRBJ1-1, with D perhaps TRBD1 (6 bases). Trimming cost V 4 bases and J 6 bases, with 25 bases left between them. The CDR3 runs to 17 residues. Germline loops: CDR1 SGDLS, CDR2 YYNGEE. This CDR3 is CASSPRGRVTLNSEAFF. In DNA form, the CDR3 reads TGTGCCAGCAGCCCCAGGGGCAGGGTGACACTGAATTCTGAAGCTTTCTTT.

This clonotype has a count of ten or more. The chain carries TRBV20-1 and TRBJ2-7; 8 bases are a match to TRBD2. The CDR3 totals 14 residues. The V segment lost 1 base and the J segment 2 bases; nucleotides outside the gene matches: 4. Germline CDR1 is DFQATT and CDR2 is SNEGSKA (reference sequence). The CDR3 sequence is CSARASGGAYEQYF. CDR3 sequence (DNA): TGCAGTGCTAGAGCCTCCGGGGGGGCCTACGAGCAGTACTTC.

A few counts support this clonotype. The rearrangement uses TRBV29-1 and TRBJ1-5; the D gene is possibly TRBD1 (6 bases). V lost 4 bases and J lost 5, with 12 bases in between. This CDR3 has 13 residues. CDR1 and CDR2 (germline): SQVTM, ANQGSEA. CDR3 nucleotides: TGCAGCGTTGCTGCAGGGGAGGATCAGCCCCAGCATTTT. This sequence encodes CSVAAGEDQPQHF.

This clonotype was seen at least ten times. The chain joins TRBV18 to TRBJ2-7, with D perhaps assigned TRBD1 or TRBD2 (5 bases each). Trimming removed 3 bases from V and 0 bases from J, with 12 bases in between. CDR1 KGHSH and CDR2 LQKENI come from the germline V gene. The CDR3 length is 15 residues. CDR3: CASSPGTGGSYEQYF. In DNA form, the CDR3 reads TGTGCCAGCTCACCCGGGACCGGAGGCTCCTACGAGCAGTACTTC.

This clonotype is classed as medium-sized (0.01 to 0.1%). The chain joins TRBV5-1 to TRBJ2-5; D call uncertain. Looked up from germline, CDR1 is SGHRS and CDR2 is YFSETQ. The length of the CDR3 is 14 residues. V was clipped by 0 bases and J by 3 bases, with 9 bases between them. The CDR3 region is CASSLGNGEETQYF. The CDR3 bases are TGCGCCAGCAGCTTGGGGAATGGAGAAGAGACCCAGTACTTC. The variable domain in full, completed from reference TRBV5-1 and TRBJ2-5, reads KAGVTQTPRYLIKTRGQQVTLSCSPISGHRSVSWYQQTPGQGLQFLFEYFSETQRNKGNFPGRFSGRQFSNSRSEMNVSTLELGDSALYLCASSLGNGEETQYFGPGTRLLVL.

This clonotype appeared many times. V is TRBV9 and J is TRBJ1-2; D not resolved. CDR1 and CDR2 from the germline V gene are SGDLS and YYNGEE. The CDR3 covers 16 residues. Trimming took 0 bases from V and 5 from J, leaving 17 bases between them. The CDR3 sequence: CASSVEYPEGRYGYTF. The CDR3 coding sequence is TGTGCCAGCAGCGTAGAATATCCGGAGGGCCGTTATGGCTACACCTTC.

The chain couples TRBV20-1 to TRBJ1-5; D ambiguous. Trimming stripped 3 bases from V and 0 bases from J, with 6 bases between. This CDR3 region has 13 residues. The germline gives CDR1 DFQATT, CDR2 SNEGSKA (reference sequence). The CDR3 DNA is TGCAGTGCTAGCTGGTATAGCAATCAGCCCCAGCATTTT. Translating gives CSASWYSNQPQHF.